A selection of T cell receptor beta chains follows, all from one sample in a study of radiotherapy plus CTLA-4 blockade in lung cancer. The protocol was immunoSEQ multiplex PCR, while the TCRdb copy is restricted to in-frame clones and leaves out a portion. This sample carries about 56,000 clones, around 80% of them seen once, and the ten largest clones take 15% to 20%. Sequences were derived from peripheral blood, sampled from a patient treated with radiotherapy plus ipilimumab. These receptors were taken from a human donor with non-small cell lung cancer who had a complete response to radiotherapy plus ipilimumab. CDR3s include the opening cysteine and the closing phenylalanine or tryptophan. Fields, in order: V gene, J gene, CDR3 protein.

TRBV9	TRBJ2-2	CASSALQTSVTGELFF
TRBV27	TRBJ1-1	CASSSRDSPEAFF
TRBV19	TRBJ2-2	CASSIRTGQNTGELFF
TRBV18	TRBJ2-5	CASSTAGGRQETQYF
TRBV30	TRBJ1-5	CAWSGRGPQHF
TRBV28	TRBJ2-6	CASSRTDRGGANVLTF
TRBV5-6	TRBJ1-2	CASSLDRKNYGYTF
TRBV5-5	TRBJ1-4	CASSLVRTGDEKLFF
TRBV7-9	TRBJ2-5	CASSPGEGSTYF
TRBV11-2	TRBJ2-5	CASSRGTEKETQYF
TRBV10-3	TRBJ1-5	CAISPDRSNQPQHF
TRBV30	TRBJ1-5	CAWSAGGLGNQPQHF
TRBV5-1	TRBJ2-2	CASSDRTSNTGELFF
TRBV6-5	TRBJ1-5	CASSPDRRGNQPQHF
TRBV27	TRBJ1-2	CASSSQGIDYGYTF
TRBV10-3	TRBJ2-2	CAINQGAIQTGELFF
TRBV19	TRBJ1-2	CASSNIQGAPNYGYTF
TRBV9	TRBJ1-3	CASSTNYGNTIYF
TRBV7-2	TRBJ2-5	CASSLAMSGAQETQYF
TRBV7-2	TRBJ2-1	CASSLRVAGVIGNEQFF
TRBV6-5	TRBJ1-2	CASSYSRGPYGYTF
TRBV9	TRBJ2-3	CASSALTSADTQYF
TRBV5-1	TRBJ2-3	CASSLWTGSTDTQYF
TRBV7-9	TRBJ2-7	CASSFGTRNEQYF
TRBV10-1	TRBJ2-1	CASSDLGGLLSNEQFF
TRBV27	TRBJ2-7	CASRDPGGQGREQYF
TRBV7-8	TRBJ1-1	CASSSRGPNTEAFF
TRBV25-1	TRBJ1-4	CASANGQNEKLFF
TRBV5-1	TRBJ1-2	CASTIDRNYGYTF
TRBV6-1	TRBJ1-1	CASSFDRVNTEAFF
TRBV7-9	TRBJ2-2	CASSFKRTGELFF
TRBV6-5	TRBJ1-6	CASRLRQGEKSPLHF
TRBV19	TRBJ2-7	CASSTKTGQGYEQYF
TRBV19	TRBJ1-1	CASSFPRGPMNTEAFF
TRBV5-8	TRBJ2-1	CASSPRSRRGNEQFF
TRBV7-2	TRBJ1-2	CASSLESGQLNYGYTF
TRBV7-2	TRBJ1-2	CASLSGDRVNGYTF
TRBV7-2	TRBJ2-1	CASGTVLHEQFF
TRBV30	TRBJ1-3	CAWSPFGNTIYF
TRBV4-3	TRBJ2-2	CASSQENAQGGGELFF
TRBV19	TRBJ1-2	CASSPGWNYGYTF
TRBV11-2	TRBJ2-5	CASSLLALSGETQYF
TRBV27	TRBJ2-2	CASSLETPGGANTGELFF
TRBV25-1	TRBJ1-4	CASSEYRAATNEKLFF
TRBV7-2	TRBJ2-2	CASRADLAGTGELFF
TRBV30	TRBJ1-1	CAWKKGQVNGGAFF
TRBV6-5	TRBJ1-2	CASTWGTGEYGYTF
TRBV5-1	TRBJ2-5	CASSTQGDRPGGTQYF
TRBV30	TRBJ2-7	CAWTADSPYEQYF
TRBV30	TRBJ2-2	CAWRGLRGTGELFF
TRBV4-1	TRBJ1-4	CASSQDQTGDVATNEKLFF
TRBV25-1	TRBJ2-2	CASSDNSNTGELFF
TRBV5-1	TRBJ2-7	CASSLRAAGDGEQYF
TRBV2	TRBJ2-3	CASRTGGTDTQYF
TRBV4-1	TRBJ1-2	CASSQQGRGYTF
TRBV5-6	TRBJ1-1	CASRWAGGNTEAFF
TRBV10-1	TRBJ1-2	CASSYDRGHGYTF